This record covers a single T cell receptor beta chain. The source of the sample is a study of T cell responses to AZD1222 COVID-19 vaccine. This CDR3 is built from 16 residues. J lost 2 bases, V lost 3 bases, and 10 bases had no gene match. CDR1 and CDR2 from the germline V gene are SQVTM and ANQGSEA. Here immunoSEQ multiplex PCR was the method, and the copy in TCRdb shows in-frame clones only, minus some. Here the sample spans tens of thousands of clones, 75% to 90% being singletons. This specimen consisted of peripheral blood, obtained 28 days after the second AZD1222 dose. This clonotype was sampled from an adult who received the AZD1222 COVID-19 vaccine. The V gene is TRBV29-1, the J gene TRBJ2-5; 9 bases align to TRBD2. CDR3 protein: CSVDGLAGDRQETQYF. CDR3 DNA sequence: TGCAGCGTTGATGGGTTAGCGGGGGACAGACAAGAGACCCAGTACTTC.